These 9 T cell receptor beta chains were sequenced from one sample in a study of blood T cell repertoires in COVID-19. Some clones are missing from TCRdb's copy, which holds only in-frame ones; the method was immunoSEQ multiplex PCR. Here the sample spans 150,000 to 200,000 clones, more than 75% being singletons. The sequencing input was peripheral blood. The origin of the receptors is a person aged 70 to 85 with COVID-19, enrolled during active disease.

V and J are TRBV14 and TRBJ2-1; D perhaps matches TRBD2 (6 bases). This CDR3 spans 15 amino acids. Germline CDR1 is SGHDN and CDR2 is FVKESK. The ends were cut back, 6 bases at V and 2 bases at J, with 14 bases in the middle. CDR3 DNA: TGTGCCAGCAGGCCATGGGGGGTCGCCTACAATGAGCAGTTCTTC. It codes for CASRPWGVAYNEQFF.

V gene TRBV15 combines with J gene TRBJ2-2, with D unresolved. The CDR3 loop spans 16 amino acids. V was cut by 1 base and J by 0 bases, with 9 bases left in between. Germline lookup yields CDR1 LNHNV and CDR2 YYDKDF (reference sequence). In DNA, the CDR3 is TGTGCCACCAGCAGAGCTCCAGGCTCGAACACCGGGGAGCTGTTTTTT. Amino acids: CATSRAPGSNTGELFF. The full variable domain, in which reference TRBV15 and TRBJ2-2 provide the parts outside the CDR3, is DAMVIQNPRYQVTQFGKPVTLSCSQTLNHNVMYWYQQKSSQAPKLLFHYYDKDFNNEADTPDNFQSRRPNTSFCFLDIRSPGLGDTAMYLCATSRAPGSNTGELFFGEGSRLTVL.

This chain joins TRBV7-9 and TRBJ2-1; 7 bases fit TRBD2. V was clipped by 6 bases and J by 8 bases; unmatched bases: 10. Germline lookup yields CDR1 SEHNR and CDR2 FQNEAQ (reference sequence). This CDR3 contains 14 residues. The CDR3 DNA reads TGTGCCAGCAGTCGCGCGGGCGGGAGCTATGAGCAGTTCTTC. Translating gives CASSRAGGSYEQFF.

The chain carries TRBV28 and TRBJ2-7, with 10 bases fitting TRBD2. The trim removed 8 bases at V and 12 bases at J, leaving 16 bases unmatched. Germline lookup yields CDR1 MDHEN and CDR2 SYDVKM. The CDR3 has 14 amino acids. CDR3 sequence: CASRRSLAGGLWYF. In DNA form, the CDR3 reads TGTGCCAGCCGCAGGTCCTTAGCGGGGGGCCTTTGGTACTTC.

The CDR3 loop reads CASSSRGTSYEQYF. The CDR3 bases are TGTGCCAGCAGTTCGCGGGGGACCTCCTACGAGCAGTACTTC. The rearrangement joins TRBV6-5 to TRBJ2-7; 7 positions agree with TRBD2. Germline lookup yields CDR1 MNHEY and CDR2 SVGAGI. V shed 4 bases, J shed 0 bases, and the junction held 3 bases outside the gene matches. This CDR3 region has 14 residues.

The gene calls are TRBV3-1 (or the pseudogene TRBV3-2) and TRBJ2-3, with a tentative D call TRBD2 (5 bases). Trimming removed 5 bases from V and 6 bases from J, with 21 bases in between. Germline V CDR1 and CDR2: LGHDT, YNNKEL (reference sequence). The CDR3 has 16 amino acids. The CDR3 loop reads CASSNRGDPHSDTQYF. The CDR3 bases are TGTGCCAGCAGCAACCGGGGTGACCCCCACTCCGATACGCAGTATTTT.

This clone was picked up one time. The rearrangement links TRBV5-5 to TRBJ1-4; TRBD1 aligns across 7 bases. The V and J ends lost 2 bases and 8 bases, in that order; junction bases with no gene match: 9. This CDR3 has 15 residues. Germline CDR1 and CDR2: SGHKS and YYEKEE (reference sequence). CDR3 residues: CASSFGRGSGEKLFF. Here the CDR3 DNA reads TGTGCCAGCAGCTTCGGCAGGGGGTCGGGCGAAAAACTGTTTTTT. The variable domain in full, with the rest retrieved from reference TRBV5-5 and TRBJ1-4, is DAGVTQSPTHLIKTRGQQVTLRCSPISGHKSVSWYQQVLGQGPQFIFQYYEKEERGRGNFPDRFSARQFPNYSSELNVNALLLGDSALYLCASSFGRGSGEKLFFGSGTQLSVL.

CDR3 in amino acids: CASSRFDRGSNQPQHF. CDR3 nucleotides: TGTGCCAGCAGCAGATTTGACAGGGGTAGCAATCAGCCCCAGCATTTT. V usage is TRBV6-2 or TRBV6-3 and J usage is TRBJ1-5; 8 bases fit TRBD1. V lost 6 bases to trimming and J lost 0 bases; unmatched junction nucleotides: 7. The V gene's germline CDR1 is MNHEY and CDR2 SVGEGT. This CDR3 is built from 16 residues.

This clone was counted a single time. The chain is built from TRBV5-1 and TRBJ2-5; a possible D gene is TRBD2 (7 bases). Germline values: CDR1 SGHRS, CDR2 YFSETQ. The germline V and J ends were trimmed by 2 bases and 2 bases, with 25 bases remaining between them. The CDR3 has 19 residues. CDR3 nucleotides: TGCGCCAGCAGCTTAACCCCGGGGGGCGGCGGTTTTTCGCAAGAGACCCAGTACTTC. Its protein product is CASSLTPGGGGFSQETQYF.